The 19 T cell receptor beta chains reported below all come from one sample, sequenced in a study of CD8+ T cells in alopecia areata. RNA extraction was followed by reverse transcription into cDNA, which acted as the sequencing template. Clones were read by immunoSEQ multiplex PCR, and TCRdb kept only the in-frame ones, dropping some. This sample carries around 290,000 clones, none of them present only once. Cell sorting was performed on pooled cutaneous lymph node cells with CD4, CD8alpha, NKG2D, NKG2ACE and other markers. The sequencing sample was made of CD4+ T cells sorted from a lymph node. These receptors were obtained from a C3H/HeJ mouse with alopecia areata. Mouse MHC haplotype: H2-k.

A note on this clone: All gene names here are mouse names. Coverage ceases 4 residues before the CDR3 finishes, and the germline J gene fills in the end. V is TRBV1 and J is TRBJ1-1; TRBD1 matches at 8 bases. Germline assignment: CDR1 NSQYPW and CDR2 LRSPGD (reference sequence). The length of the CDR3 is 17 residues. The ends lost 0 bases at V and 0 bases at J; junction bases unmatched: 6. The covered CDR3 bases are TGCACCTGCAGTGCAGATCTGCCGGGACAGGCAAACACA. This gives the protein CTCSADLPGQANT. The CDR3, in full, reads CTCSADLPGQANTEVFF.

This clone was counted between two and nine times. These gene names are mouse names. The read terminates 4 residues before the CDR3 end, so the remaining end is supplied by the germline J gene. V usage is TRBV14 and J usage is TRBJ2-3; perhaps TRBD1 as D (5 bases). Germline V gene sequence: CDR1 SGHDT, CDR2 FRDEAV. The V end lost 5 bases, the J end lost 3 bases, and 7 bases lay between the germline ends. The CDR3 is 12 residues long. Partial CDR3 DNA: TGTGCCAGCAGACAGGCGGCAGAA. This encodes CASRQAAE. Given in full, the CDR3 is CASRQAAETLYF.

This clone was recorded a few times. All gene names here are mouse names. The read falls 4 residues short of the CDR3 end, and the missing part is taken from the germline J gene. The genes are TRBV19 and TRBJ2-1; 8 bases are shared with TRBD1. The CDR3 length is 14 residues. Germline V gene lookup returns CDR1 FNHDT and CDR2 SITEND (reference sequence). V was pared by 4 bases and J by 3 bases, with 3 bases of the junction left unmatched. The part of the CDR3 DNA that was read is TGTGCCAGCAGTGCCAGGGGGCTCTATGCT. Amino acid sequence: CASSARGLYA. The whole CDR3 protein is CASSARGLYAEQFF.

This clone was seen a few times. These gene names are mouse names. The covered CDR3 bases are TGCACCTGCAGTGCAGATCCAGGGATGGAC. It translates to CTCSADPGMD. The CDR3 in its entirety is CTCSADPGMDTQYF. The chain couples TRBV1 to TRBJ2-5; D might be TRBD1 (5 bases). The CDR3 end is not reached by the read, which stops 4 residues before it; the germline J gene fills it in. This CDR3 comprises 14 residues. The germline CDR1 and CDR2 sequences are NSQYPW and LRSPGD (reference sequence).

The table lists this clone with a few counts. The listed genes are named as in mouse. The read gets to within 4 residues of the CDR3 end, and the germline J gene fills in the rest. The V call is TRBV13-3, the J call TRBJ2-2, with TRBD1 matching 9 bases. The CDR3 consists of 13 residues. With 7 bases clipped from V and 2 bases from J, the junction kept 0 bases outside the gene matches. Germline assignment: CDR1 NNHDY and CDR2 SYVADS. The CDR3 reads CASGTGNTGQLYF. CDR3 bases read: TGTGCCAGCGGGACAGGGAACACCGGG.

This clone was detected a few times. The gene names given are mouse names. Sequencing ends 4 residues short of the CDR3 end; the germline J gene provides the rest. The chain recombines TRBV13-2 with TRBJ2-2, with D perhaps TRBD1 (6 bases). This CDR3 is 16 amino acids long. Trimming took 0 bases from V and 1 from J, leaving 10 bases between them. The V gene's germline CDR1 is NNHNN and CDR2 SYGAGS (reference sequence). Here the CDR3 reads CASGDAPGQNTGQLYF. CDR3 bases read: TGTGCCAGCGGTGATGCGCCGGGACAAAACACCGGG.

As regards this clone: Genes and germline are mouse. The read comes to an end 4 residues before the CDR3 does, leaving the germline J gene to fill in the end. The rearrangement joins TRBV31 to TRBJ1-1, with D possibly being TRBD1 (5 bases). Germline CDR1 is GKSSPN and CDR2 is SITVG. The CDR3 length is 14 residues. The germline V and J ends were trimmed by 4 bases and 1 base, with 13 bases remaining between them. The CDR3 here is CAWTLGRGNTEVFF. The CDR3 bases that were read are TGTGCCTGGACCCTGGGGAGGGGAAACACA.

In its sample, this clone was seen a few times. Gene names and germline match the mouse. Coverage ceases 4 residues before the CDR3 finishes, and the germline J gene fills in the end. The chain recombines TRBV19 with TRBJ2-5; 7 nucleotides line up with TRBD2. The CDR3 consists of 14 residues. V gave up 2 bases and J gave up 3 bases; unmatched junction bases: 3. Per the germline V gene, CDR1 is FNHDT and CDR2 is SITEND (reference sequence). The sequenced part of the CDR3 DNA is TGTGCCAGCAGTATTCATGGGGGGCAAGAC. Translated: CASSIHGGQD. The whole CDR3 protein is CASSIHGGQDTQYF.

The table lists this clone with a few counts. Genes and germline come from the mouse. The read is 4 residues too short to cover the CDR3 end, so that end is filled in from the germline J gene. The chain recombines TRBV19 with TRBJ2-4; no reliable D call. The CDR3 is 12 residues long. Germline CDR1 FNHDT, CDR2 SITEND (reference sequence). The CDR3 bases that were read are TGTGCCAGCAGTTTCAGAGAAAAC. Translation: CASSFREN. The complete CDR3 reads CASSFRENTLYF.

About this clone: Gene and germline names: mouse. CDR3 amino acids: CTCRGTGKDTQYF. The DNA read from the CDR3 is TGCACCTGCAGAGGGACAGGGAAAGAC. The chain has TRBV1 and TRBJ2-5; TRBD1 aligns across 9 bases. The CDR3 goes on 4 residues after the read ends, and that part is filled in from the germline J gene. The CDR3 length is 13 residues. In germline, CDR1 is NSQYPW, CDR2 LRSPGD (reference sequence).

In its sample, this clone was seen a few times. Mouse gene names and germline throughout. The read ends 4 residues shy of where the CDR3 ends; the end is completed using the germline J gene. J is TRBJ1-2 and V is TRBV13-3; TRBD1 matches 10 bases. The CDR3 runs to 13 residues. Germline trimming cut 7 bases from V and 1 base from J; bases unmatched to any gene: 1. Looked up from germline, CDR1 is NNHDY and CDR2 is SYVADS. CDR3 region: CASGDRGNSDYTF. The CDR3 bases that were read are TGTGCCAGCGGGGACAGGGGAAACTCC.

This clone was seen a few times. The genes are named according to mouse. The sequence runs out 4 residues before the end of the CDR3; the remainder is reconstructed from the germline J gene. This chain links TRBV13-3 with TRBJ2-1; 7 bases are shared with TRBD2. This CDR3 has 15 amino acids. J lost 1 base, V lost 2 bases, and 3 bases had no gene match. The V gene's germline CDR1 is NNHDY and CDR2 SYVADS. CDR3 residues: CASSEAWGNYAEQFF. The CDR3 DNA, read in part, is TGTGCCAGCAGTGAGGCCTGGGGGAACTATGCT.

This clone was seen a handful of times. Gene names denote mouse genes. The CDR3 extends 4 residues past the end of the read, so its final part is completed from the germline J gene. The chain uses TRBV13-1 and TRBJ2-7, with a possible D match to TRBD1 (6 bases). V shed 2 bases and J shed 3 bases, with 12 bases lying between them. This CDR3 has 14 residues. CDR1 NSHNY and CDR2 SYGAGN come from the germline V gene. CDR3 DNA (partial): TGTGCCAGCAGTGAAGCAGGGGTCCTCTAT. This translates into CASSEAGVLY. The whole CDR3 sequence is CASSEAGVLYEQYF.

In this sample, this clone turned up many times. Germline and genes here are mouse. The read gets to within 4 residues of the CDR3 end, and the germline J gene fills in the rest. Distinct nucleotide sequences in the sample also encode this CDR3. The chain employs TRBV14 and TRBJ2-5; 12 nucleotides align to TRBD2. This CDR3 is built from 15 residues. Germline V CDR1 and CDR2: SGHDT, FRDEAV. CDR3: CASSPGTGGKDTQYF. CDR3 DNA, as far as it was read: TGTGCCAGCAGTCCCGGGACTGGGGGGAAAGAC.

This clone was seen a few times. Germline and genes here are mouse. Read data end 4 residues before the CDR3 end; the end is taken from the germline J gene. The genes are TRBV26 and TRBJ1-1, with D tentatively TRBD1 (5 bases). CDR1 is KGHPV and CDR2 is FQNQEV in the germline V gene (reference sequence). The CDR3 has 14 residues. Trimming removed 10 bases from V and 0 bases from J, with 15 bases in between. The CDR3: CAINVGGANTEVFF. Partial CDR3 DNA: TGTGCCATCAATGTGGGGGGAGCAAACACA.

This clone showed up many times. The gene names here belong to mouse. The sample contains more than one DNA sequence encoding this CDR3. CDR3 region: CTCSAGGDTQYF. The CDR3 bases that were read are TGCACCTGCAGTGCAGGAGGGGAC. The chain joins TRBV1 to TRBJ2-5; D is unclear. The read halts 4 residues ahead of the CDR3 end, with the missing end drawn from the germline J gene. The CDR3 covers 12 residues. Germline V lookup: CDR1 NSQYPW, CDR2 LRSPGD (reference sequence).

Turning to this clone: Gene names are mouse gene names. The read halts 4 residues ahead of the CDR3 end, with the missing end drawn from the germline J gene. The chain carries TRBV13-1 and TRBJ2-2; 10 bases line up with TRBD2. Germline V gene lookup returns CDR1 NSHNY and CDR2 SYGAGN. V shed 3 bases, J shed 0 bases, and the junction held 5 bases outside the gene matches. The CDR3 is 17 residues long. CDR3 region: CASSARTGGANTGQLYF. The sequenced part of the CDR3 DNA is TGTGCCAGCAGTGCCCGGACTGGGGGAGCAAACACCGGG.

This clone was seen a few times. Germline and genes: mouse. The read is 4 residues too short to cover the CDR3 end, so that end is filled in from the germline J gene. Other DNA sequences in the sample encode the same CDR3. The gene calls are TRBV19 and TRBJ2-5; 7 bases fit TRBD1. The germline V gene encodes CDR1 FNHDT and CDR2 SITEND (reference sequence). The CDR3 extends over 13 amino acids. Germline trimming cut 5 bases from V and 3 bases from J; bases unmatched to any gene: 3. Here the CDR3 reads CASSHRGQDTQYF. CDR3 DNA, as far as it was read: TGTGCCAGCAGCCACAGGGGTCAAGAC. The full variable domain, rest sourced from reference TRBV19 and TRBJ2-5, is GGIITQTPKFLIGQEGQKLTLKCQQNFNHDTMYWYRQDSGKGLRLIYYSITENDLQKGDLSEGYDASREKKSSFSLTVTSAQKNEMAVFLCASSHRGQDTQYFGPGTRLLVL.

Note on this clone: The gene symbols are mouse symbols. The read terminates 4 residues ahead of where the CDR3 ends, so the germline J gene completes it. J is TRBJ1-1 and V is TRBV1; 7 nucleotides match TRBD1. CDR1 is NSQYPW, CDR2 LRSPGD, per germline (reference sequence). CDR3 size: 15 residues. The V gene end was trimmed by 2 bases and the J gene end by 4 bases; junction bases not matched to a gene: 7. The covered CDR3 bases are TGCACCTGCAGTGCACGTAGACAGGGACGCACA. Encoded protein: CTCSARRQGRT. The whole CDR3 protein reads CTCSARRQGRTEVFF. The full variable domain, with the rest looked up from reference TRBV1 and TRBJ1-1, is VTLLEQNPRWRLVPRGQAVNLRCILKNSQYPWMSWYQQDLQKQLQWLFTLRSPGDKEVKSLPGADYLATRVTDTELRLQVANMSQGRTLYCTCSARRQGRTEVFFGKGTRLTVV.